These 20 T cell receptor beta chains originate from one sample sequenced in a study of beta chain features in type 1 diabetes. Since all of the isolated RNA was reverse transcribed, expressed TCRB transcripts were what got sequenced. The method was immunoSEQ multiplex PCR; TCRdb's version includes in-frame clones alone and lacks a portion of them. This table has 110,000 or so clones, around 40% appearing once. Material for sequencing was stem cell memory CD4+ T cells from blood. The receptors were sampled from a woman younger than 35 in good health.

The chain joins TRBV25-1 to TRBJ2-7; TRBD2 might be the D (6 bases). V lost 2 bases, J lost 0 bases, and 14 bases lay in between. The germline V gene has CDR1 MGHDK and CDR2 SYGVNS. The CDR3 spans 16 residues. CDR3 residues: CASSEKIGGYSYEQYF. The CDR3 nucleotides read TGTGCCAGCAGTGAAAAAATAGGAGGGTACTCCTACGAGCAGTACTTC.

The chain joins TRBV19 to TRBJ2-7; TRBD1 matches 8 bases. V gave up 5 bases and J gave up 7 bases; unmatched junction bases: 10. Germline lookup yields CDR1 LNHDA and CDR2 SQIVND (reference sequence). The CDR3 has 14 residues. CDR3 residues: CASSLPGRGREQYF. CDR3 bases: TGTGCCAGTAGTCTTCCGGGCAGGGGGCGTGAGCAGTACTTC.

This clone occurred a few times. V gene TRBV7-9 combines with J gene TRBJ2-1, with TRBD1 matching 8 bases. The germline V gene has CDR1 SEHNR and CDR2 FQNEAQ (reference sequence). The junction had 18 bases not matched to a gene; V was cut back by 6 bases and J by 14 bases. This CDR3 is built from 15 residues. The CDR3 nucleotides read TGTGCCAGCAGTCCGGACAGGGCCTTTGGGGGGTCTAAGTTCTTC. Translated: CASSPDRAFGGSKFF.

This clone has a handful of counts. The CDR3 reads CASSQGRAVNQPQHF. The DNA of the CDR3 is TGTGCCAGCAGCCAAGGGCGTGCGGTCAATCAGCCCCAGCATTTT. The chain is built from TRBV4-2 and TRBJ1-5; unclear D gene. The V and J ends lost 1 base and 3 bases respectively, with 10 bases between them. The CDR3 has 15 residues. In germline, CDR1 is LGHNA, CDR2 YNFKEQ.

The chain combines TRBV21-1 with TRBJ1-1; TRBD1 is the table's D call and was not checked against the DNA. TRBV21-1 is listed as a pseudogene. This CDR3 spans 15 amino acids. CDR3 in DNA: TGTGCCAGCAGCAAACCCCCAGGGGCAAAAACTGAAGCTTTCTTT. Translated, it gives CASSKPPGAKTEAFF.

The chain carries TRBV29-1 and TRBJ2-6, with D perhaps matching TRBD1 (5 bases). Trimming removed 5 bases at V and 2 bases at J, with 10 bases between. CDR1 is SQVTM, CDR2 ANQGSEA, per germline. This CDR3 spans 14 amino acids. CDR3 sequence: CSVLKGAGANVLTF. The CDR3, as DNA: TGCAGCGTTCTTAAAGGGGCTGGGGCCAACGTCCTGACTTTC.

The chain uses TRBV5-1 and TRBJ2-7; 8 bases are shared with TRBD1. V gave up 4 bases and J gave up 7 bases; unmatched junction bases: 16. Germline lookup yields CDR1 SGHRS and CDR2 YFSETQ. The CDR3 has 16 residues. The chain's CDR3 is CASSLQIIVGTGEQYF. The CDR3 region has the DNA TGCGCCAGCAGCCTACAGATCATTGTGGGGACAGGTGAGCAGTACTTC.

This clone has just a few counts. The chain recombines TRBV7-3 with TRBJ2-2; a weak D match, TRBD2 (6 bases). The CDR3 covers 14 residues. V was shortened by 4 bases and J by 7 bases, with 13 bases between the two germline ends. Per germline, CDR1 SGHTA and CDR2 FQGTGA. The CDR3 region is CASSSPGEGGELFF. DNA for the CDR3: TGTGCCAGCAGCTCCCCGGGAGAGGGCGGGGAGCTGTTTTTT.

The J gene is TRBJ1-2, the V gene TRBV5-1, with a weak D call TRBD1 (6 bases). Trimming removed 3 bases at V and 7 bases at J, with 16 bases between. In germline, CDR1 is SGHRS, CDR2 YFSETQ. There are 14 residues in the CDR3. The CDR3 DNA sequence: TGCGCCAGCAGCTCCGAGACAGGAATATCTGGCTACACCTTC. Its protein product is CASSSETGISGYTF.

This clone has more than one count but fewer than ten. The CDR3 nucleotides are TGTGCCAGCAGCTTGGAGGTCAGGACCGGGGAGCTGTTTTTT. It encodes CASSLEVRTGELFF. The chain joins TRBV7-2 to TRBJ2-2, with D possibly TRBD2 on 5 matching bases. In germline, CDR1 is SGHTA, CDR2 FQGNSA. The CDR3 runs 14 residues. The V end was cut by 3 bases, the J end by 5 bases, with 10 bases between.

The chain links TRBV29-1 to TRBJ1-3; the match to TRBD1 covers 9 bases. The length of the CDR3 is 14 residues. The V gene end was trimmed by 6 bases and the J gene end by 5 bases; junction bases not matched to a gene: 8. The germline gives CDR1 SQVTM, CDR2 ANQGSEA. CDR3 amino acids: CSVSTGGQRNTIYF. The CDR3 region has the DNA TGCAGCGTCTCGACAGGGGGTCAACGAAACACCATATATTTT.

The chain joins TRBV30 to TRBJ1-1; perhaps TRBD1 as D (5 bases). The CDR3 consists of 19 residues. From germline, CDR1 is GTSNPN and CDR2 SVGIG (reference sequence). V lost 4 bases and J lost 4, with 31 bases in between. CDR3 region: CAWNSLRQGFLVSSTEAFF. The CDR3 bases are TGTGCCTGGAATAGCCTAAGGCAGGGCTTTCTTGTGTCCTCCACTGAAGCTTTCTTT.

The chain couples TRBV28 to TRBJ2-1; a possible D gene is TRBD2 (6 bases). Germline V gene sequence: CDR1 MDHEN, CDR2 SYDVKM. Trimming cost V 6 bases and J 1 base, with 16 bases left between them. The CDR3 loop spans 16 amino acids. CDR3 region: CASSRLASRSYNEQFF. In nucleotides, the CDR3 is TGTGCCAGCAGCCGTCTAGCGTCAAGATCCTACAATGAGCAGTTCTTC. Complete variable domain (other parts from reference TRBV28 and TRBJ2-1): DVKVTQSSRYLVKRTGEKVFLECVQDMDHENMFWYRQDPGLGLRLIYFSYDVKMKEKGDIPEGYSVSREKKERFSLILESASTNQTSMYLCASSRLASRSYNEQFFGPGTRLTVL.

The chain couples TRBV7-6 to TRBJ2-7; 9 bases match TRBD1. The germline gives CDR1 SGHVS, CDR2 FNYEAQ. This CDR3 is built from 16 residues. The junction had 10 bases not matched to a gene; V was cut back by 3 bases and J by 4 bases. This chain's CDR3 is CASSFRGDRVKYEQYF. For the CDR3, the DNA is TGTGCCAGCAGCTTTAGAGGGGACAGGGTTAAGTACGAGCAGTACTTC.

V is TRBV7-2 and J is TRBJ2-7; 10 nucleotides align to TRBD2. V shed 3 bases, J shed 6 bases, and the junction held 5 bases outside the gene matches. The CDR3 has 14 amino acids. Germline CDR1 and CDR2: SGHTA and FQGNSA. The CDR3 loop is CASSLASGRFEQYF. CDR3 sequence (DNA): TGTGCCAGCAGCTTGGCTAGCGGGAGATTCGAGCAGTACTTC. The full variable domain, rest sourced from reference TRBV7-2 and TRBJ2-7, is GAGVSQSPSNKVTEKGKDVELRCDPISGHTALYWYRQSLGQGLEFLIYFQGNSAPDKSGLPSDRFSAERTGGSVSTLTIQRTQQEDSAVYLCASSLASGRFEQYFGPGTRLTVT.

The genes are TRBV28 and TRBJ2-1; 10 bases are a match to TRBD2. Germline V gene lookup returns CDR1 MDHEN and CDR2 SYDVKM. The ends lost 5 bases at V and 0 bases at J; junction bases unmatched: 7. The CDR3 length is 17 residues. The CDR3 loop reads CASSRGLAVTSYNEQFF. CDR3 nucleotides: TGTGCCAGCAGTAGAGGACTAGCGGTTACCTCCTACAATGAGCAGTTCTTC.

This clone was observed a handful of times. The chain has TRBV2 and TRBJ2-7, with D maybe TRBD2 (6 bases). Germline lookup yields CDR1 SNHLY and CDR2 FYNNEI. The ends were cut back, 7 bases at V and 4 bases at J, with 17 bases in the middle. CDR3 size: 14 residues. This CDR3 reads CASNTRDFRYEQYF. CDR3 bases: TGTGCCAGCAATACAAGGGACTTTAGGTACGAGCAGTACTTC.

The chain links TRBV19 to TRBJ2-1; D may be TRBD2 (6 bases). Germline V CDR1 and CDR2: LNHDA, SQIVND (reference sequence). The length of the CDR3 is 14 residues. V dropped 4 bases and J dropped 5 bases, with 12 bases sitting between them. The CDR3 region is CASSTPGLNNEQFF. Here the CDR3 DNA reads TGTGCCAGTAGTACTCCGGGACTCAACAATGAGCAGTTCTTC.

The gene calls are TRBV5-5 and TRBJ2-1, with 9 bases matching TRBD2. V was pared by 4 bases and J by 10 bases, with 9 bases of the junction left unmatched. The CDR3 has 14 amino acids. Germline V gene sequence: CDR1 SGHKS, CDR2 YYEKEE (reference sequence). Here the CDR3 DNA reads TGTGCCAGCAGCGGACTAGCGACTCTGGGGGAGCAGTTCTTC. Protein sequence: CASSGLATLGEQFF. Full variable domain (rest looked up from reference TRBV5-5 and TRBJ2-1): DAGVTQSPTHLIKTRGQQVTLRCSPISGHKSVSWYQQVLGQGPQFIFQYYEKEERGRGNFPDRFSARQFPNYSSELNVNALLLGDSALYLCASSGLATLGEQFFGPGTRLTVL.

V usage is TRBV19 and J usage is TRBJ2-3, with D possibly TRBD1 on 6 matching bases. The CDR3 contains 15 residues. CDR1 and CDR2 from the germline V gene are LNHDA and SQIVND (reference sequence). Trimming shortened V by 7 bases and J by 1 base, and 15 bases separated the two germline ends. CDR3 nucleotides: TGTGCCAGTACCCCTTCGGGACAAGGCACAGATACGCAGTATTTT. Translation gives CASTPSGQGTDTQYF.